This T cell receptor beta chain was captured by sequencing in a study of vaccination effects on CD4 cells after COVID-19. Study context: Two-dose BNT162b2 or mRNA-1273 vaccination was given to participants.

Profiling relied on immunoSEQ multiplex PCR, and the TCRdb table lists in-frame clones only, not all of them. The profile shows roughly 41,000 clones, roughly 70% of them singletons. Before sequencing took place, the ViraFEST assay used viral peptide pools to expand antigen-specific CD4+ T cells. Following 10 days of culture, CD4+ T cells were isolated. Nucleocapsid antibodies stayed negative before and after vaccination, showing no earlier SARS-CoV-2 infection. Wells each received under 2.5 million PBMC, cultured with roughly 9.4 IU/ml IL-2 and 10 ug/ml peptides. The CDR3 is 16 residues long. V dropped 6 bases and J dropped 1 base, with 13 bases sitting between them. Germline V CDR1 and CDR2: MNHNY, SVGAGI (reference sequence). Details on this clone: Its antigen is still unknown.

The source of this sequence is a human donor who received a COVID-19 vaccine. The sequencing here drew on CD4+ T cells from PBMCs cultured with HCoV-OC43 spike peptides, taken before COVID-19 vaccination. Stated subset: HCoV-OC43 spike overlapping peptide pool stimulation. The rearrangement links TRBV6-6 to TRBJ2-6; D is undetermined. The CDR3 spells CASSKIQTSGANVLTF. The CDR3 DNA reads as TGTGCCAGCAGCAAAATTCAAACATCTGGGGCCAACGTCCTGACTTTC.